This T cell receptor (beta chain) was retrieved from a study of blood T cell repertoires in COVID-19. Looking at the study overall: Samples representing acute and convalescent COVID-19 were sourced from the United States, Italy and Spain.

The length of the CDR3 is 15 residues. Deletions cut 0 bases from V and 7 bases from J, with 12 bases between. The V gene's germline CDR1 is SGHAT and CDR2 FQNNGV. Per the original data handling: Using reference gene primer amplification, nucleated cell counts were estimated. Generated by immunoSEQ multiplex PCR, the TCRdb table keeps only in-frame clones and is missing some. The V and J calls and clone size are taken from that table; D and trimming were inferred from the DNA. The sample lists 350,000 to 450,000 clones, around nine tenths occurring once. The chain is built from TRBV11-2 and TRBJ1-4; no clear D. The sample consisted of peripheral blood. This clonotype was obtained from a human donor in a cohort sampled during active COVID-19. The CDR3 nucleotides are TGTGCCAGCAGCTTAGAGCCGGCGGGAGGTGAAAAACTGTTTTTT. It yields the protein CASSLEPAGGEKLFF.